This T cell receptor beta chain is from a study of T cell repertoires in cytomegalovirus infection. Study-level information: A matching HLA type, together with CMV infection, was signaled by public TCR beta signatures.

The study, taken as a whole, reports: HLA-C-restricted CMV-specific TCR beta clonotypes were dominant in the ex vivo response.

This clonotype was seen a few times. The antigen is unknown. Via MiXCR, TCRdb re-called the reads, giving one row per CDR3 protein. This table has about 97,000 distinct CDR3 sequences, approximately 16% appearing once. Trimming at V came to 2 bases and at J to 10 bases, leaving 6 bases not matched to a gene. Germline values: CDR1 MNHEY, CDR2 SMNVEV (reference sequence). The CDR3 is 14 residues long. Source material: PBMCs. The sequence was obtained from a human donor in good health (CMV status not recorded). Some clones in this sample may be carry-over from other donors' samples. The chain couples TRBV27 to TRBJ2-1, with 9 nucleotides matching TRBD2. The CDR3 coding sequence is TGTGCCAGCAGTTTAGCGGGGGGGCCACAGGAGCAGTTCTTC. It specifies CASSLAGGPQEQFF.